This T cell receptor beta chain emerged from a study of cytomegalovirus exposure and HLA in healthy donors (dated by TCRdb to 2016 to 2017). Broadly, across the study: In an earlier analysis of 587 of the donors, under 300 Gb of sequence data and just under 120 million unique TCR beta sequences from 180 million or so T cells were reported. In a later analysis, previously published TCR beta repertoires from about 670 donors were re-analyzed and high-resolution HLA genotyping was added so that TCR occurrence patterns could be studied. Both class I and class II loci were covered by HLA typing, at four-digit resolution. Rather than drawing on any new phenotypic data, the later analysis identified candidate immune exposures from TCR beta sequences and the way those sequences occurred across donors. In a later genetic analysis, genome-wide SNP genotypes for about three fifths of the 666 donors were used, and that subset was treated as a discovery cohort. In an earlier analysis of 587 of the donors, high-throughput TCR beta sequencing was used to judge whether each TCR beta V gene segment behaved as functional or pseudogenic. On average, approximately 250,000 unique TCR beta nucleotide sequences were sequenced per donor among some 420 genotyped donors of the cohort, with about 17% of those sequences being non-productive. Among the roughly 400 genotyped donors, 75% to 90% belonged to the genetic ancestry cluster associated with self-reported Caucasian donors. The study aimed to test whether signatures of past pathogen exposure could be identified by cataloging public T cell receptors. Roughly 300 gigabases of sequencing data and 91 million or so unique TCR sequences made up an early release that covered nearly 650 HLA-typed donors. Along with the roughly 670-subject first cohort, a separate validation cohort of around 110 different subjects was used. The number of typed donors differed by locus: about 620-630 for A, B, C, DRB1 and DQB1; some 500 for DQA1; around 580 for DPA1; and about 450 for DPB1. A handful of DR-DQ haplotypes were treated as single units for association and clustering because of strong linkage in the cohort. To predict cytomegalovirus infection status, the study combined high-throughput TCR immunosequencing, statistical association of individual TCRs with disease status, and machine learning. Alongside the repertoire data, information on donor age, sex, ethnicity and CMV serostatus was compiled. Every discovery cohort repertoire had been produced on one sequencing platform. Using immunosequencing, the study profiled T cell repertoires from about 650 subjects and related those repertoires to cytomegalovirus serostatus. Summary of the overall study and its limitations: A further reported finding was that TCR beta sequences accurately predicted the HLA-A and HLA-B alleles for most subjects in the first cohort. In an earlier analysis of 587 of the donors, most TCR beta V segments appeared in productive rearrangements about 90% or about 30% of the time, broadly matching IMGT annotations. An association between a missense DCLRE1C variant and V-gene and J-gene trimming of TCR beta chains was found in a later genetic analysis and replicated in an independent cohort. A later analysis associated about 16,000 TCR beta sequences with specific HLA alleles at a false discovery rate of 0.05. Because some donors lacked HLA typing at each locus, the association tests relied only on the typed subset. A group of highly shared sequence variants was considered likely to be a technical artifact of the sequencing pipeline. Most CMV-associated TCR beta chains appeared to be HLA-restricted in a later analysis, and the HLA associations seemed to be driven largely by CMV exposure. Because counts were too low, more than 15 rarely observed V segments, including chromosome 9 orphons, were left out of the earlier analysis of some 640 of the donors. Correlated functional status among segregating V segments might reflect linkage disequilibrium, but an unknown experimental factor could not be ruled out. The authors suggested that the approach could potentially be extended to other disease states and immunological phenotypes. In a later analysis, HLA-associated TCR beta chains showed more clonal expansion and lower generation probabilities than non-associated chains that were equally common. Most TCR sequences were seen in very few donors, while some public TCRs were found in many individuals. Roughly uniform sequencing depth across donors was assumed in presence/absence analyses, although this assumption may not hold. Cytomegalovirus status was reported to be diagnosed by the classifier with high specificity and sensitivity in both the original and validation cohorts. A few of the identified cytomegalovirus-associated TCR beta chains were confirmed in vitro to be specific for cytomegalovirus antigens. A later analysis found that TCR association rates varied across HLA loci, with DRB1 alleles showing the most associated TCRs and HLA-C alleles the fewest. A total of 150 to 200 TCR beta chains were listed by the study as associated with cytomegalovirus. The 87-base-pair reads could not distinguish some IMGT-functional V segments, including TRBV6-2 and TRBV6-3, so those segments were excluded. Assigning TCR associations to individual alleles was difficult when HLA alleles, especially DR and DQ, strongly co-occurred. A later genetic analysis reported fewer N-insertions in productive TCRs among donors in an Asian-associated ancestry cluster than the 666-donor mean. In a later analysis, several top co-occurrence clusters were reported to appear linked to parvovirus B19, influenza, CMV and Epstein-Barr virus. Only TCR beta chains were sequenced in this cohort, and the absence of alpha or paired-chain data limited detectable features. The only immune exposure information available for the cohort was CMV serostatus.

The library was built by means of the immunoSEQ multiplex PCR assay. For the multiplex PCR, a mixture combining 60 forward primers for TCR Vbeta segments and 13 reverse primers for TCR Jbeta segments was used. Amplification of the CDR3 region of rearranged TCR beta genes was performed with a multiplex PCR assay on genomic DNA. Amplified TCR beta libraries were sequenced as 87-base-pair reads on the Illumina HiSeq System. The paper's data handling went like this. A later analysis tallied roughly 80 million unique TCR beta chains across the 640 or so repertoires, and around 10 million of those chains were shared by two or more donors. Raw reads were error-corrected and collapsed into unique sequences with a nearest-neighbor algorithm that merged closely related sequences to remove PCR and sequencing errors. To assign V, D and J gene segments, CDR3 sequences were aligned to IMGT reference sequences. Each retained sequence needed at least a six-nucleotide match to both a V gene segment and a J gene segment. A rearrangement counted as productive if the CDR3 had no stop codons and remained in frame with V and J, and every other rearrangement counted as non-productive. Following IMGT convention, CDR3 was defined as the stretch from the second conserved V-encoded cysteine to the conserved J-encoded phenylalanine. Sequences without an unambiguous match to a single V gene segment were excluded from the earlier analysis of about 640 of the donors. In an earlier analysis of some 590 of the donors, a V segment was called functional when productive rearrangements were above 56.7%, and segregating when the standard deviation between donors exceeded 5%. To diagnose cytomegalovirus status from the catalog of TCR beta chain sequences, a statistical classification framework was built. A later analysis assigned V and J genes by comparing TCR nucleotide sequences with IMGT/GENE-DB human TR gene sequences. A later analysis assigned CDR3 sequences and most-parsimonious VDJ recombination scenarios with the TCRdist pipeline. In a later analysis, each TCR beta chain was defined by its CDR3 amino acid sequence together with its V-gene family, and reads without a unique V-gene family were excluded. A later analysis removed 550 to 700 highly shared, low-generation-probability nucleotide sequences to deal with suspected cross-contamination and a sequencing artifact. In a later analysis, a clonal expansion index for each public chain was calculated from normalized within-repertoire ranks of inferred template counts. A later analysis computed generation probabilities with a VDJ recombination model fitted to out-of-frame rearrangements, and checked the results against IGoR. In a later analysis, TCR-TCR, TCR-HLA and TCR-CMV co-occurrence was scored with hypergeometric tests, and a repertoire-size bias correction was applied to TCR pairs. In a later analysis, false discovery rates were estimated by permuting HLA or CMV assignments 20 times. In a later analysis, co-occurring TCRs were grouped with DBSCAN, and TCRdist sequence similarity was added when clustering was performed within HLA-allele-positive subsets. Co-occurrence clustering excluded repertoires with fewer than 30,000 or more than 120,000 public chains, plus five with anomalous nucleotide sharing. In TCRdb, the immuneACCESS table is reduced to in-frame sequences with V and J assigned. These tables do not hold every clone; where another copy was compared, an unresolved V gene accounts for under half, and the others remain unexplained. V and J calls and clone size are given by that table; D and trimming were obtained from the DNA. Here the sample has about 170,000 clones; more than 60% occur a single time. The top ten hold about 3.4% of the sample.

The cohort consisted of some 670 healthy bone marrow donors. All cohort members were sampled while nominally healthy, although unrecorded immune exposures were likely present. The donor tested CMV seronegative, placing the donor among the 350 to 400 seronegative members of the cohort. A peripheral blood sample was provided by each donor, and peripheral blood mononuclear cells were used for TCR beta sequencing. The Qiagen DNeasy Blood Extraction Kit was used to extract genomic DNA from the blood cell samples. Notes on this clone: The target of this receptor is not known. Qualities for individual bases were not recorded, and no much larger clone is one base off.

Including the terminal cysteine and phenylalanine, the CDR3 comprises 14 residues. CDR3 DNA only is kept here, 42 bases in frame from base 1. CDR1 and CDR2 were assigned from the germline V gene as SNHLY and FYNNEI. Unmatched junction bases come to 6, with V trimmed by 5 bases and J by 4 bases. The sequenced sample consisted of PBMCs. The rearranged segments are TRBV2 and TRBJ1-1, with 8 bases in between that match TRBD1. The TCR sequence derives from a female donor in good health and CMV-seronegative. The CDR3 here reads CASSLGTGSTEAFF. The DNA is TGTGCCAGCAGTCTAGGGACAGGTAGCACTGAAGCTTTCTTT.